The rows below give T cell receptor beta chains drawn from one sample of a study of T cells in narcolepsy. TCRdb's copy holds only in-frame clones and misses some; the assay was immunoSEQ multiplex PCR. The table has approximately 25,000 clones, approximately 86% seen once. The source material was CD45RA- memory CD4+ T cells from PBMCs. These receptors originate from a human donor with narcolepsy. Each CDR3 is given with its conserved first and last residue. The order of the fields is V gene, J gene, clone size, D gene, CDR3 DNA, CDR3 protein. A D gene is named only where the DNA matches it firmly. Not all rows give a size; the values are once, few, many and, for expanded clones, a class.

V: TRBV5-1
J: TRBJ2-2
size: .
D: .
DNA: TGCGCCAGCAGCGTTGGGGGAACCGGGGAGCTGTTTTTT
CDR3: CASSVGGTGELFF

V: TRBV4-2
J: TRBJ1-6
size: .
D: .
DNA: TGTGCCAGCAGCCAAGATTCGGGAGATAACTGGGGTTCACCCCTCCACTTT
CDR3: CASSQDSGDNWGSPLHF

V: TRBV5-1
J: TRBJ2-2
size: .
D: TRBD1
DNA: TGCGCCAGCAGCCCAGGACAGGGAACCGGGGAGCTGTTTTTT
CDR3: CASSPGQGTGELFF

V: TRBV5-1
J: TRBJ1-1
size: .
D: .
DNA: TGCGCCAGCAGCTTGGATGGGGAGAACACTGAAGCTTTCTTT
CDR3: CASSLDGENTEAFF

V: TRBV6-6
J: TRBJ1-3
size: .
D: .
DNA: TGTGCCAGCAGAAGCCAGGGTTGGTCGGGAAACACCATATATTTT
CDR3: CASRSQGWSGNTIYF

V: TRBV5-4
J: TRBJ2-5
size: .
D: .
DNA: TGTGCCAGCAGCGGGTCCGACACCTGGCTAGAGACCCAGTACTTC
CDR3: CASSGSDTWLETQYF

V: TRBV10-1
J: TRBJ2-5
size: once
D: TRBD1
DNA: TGCGCCAGCAGTGCCGGACAGGCTAGGACCCAGTACTTC
CDR3: CASSAGQARTQYF

V: TRBV6-5
J: TRBJ2-3
size: .
D: .
DNA: TGTGCCAGCAGAAGACGCGGGGCAGATACGCAGTATTTT
CDR3: CASRRRGADTQYF

V: TRBV5-1
J: TRBJ2-3
size: once
D: .
DNA: TGCGCCAGCAGCTCCCACGGGCGGGGAACCACAGATACGCAGTATTTT
CDR3: CASSSHGRGTTDTQYF

V: TRBV10-3
J: TRBJ1-4
size: few
D: .
DNA: TGTGCCATCAGAGGGGATTTGGATGAAAAACTGTTTTTT
CDR3: CAIRGDLDEKLFF

V: TRBV2
J: TRBJ2-3
size: .
D: TRBD1
DNA: TGTGCCAGCACTCGGGACAGAAACACAGATACGCAGTATTTT
CDR3: CASTRDRNTDTQYF

V: TRBV7-9
J: TRBJ2-5
size: few
D: .
DNA: TGTGCCAGCAGCATCACCAGGGACGTGGAGACCCAGTACTTC
CDR3: CASSITRDVETQYF

V: TRBV7-9
J: TRBJ1-2
size: .
D: .
DNA: TGTGCCAGCGTCCAGGGGTCAGGGTATGGCTACACCTTC
CDR3: CASVQGSGYGYTF

V: TRBV5-1
J: TRBJ2-1
size: .
D: TRBD2
DNA: TGCGCCAGCAGCTTGGCAGGAGCGGGGGGCCCCAGTGAGCAGTTCTTC
CDR3: CASSLAGAGGPSEQFF